Listed below are T cell receptor beta chains from one sample, sequenced in a study of OX40 agonist ivuxolimab in advanced cancers. Clones were read by immunoSEQ multiplex PCR, and TCRdb kept only the in-frame ones, dropping some. The top ten clones hold over 0.2% of a sample with 72,000 or so clones, around 87% of them seen once. The material was CD4+ or CD8+ T cells sorted from blood, obtained in a trial of the OX40 agonist ivuxolimab. Receptor source: an adult with an advanced solid tumor such as melanoma, head and neck, liver or kidney cancer. Each CDR3 is given with its conserved first and last residue. The D gene is left open where the match is weak. Expanded clones are given a class, and other clones once, few, many or no size at all.

TRBV5-4	TRBJ2-5	.	TRBD2	CASSESSGGSETQYF	TGTGCCAGCAGCGAAAGTAGCGGGGGCTCAGAGACCCAGTACTTC
TRBV4-2	TRBJ1-5	few	.	CASSQDLRDTWYQPQHF	TGTGCCAGCAGCCAAGATCTGAGGGACACATGGTACCAGCCCCAGCATTTT
TRBV27	TRBJ1-5	.	.	CASSLGGGRQPQHF	TGTGCCAGCAGTTTAGGGGGGGGACGTCAGCCCCAGCATTTT
TRBV20-1	TRBJ2-3	once	.	CSARADSHQYF	TGCAGTGCTAGAGCAGACAGTCACCAGTATTTT
TRBV2	TRBJ2-5	once	TRBD1	CASGRTGGEETQYF	TGTGCCAGCGGTCGGACAGGGGGGGAAGAGACCCAGTACTTC
TRBV5-1	TRBJ1-2	.	.	CASSLAAGKDGHTF	TGCGCCAGCAGCTTGGCGGCAGGGAAAGATGGCCACACCTTC
TRBV6-1	TRBJ1-1	.	.	CASRASQTYLEAFF	TGTGCCAGCAGGGCATCTCAGACGTACCTAGAAGCTTTCTTT
TRBV11-2	TRBJ1-2	once	.	CASSIQYGYTF	TGTGCCAGCAGCATCCAGTATGGCTACACCTTC
TRBV7-9	TRBJ1-3	.	.	CASSFQGVGNTIYF	TGTGCCAGCAGCTTCCAAGGGGTTGGAAACACCATATATTTT
TRBV27	TRBJ2-2	.	.	CASSPSPGTELTGELFF	TGTGCCAGCAGTCCCTCCCCCGGGACGGAACTCACCGGGGAGCTGTTTTTT
TRBV5-1	TRBJ2-3	.	TRBD2	CASSLGLAGFTDTQYF	TGCGCCAGCAGCTTGGGACTAGCGGGGTTCACAGATACGCAGTATTTT
TRBV5-6	TRBJ1-6	.	.	CASSLMSSGILNSPLHF	TGTGCCAGCAGCTTGATGTCTTCGGGGATTCTTAATTCACCCCTCCACTTT
TRBV18	TRBJ2-1	.	TRBD1	CASSPDDRGGNEQFF	TGTGCCAGCTCACCTGACGACAGGGGGGGGAATGAGCAGTTCTTC
TRBV27	TRBJ2-2	.	.	CASSFLRTVGELFF	TGTGCCAGCAGTTTCTTACGGACTGTAGGGGAGCTGTTTTTT
TRBV9	TRBJ1-2	.	.	CASSRVSYGYTF	TGTGCCAGCAGCAGAGTTTCCTATGGCTACACCTTC
TRBV11-2	TRBJ2-7	.	.	CASSPQGPSSSYEQYF	TGTGCCAGCAGCCCGCAGGGACCGAGTAGCTCCTACGAGCAGTACTTC
TRBV28	TRBJ1-1	few	.	CASSLLGGVFSEAFF	TGTGCCAGCAGTTTATTAGGAGGCGTTTTCTCTGAAGCTTTCTTT
TRBV28	TRBJ1-1	.	.	CASGKTGNTEAFF	TGTGCCAGCGGAAAGACAGGGAACACTGAAGCTTTCTTT
TRBV6-5	TRBJ2-7	.	.	CASTPTGSYEQYF	TGTGCCAGCACCCCGACAGGTTCCTACGAGCAGTACTTC
TRBV10-2	TRBJ1-5	.	.	CASSEIPQGIGQPQHF	TGCGCCAGCAGTGAGATACCCCAGGGGATCGGACAGCCCCAGCATTTT
TRBV7-6	TRBJ2-5	.	TRBD1	CASSPEGQGAWETQYF	TGTGCCAGCAGCCCAGAGGGACAGGGGGCGTGGGAGACCCAGTACTTC
TRBV18	TRBJ1-1	.	.	CASSLSGPNTEAFF	TGTGCCAGCTCACTGTCCGGACCGAACACTGAAGCTTTCTTT
TRBV18	TRBJ2-1	.	TRBD1	CASSPRRDSYNEQFF	TGTGCCAGCTCACCACGTAGGGACAGCTACAATGAGCAGTTCTTC
TRBV27	TRBJ2-1	.	TRBD2	CASSFLAGGDSNEQFF	TGTGCCAGCAGTTTCCTAGCGGGAGGGGATTCAAATGAGCAGTTCTTC
TRBV5-1	TRBJ1-5	.	.	CASSLATGNGQPQHF	TGCGCCAGCAGCTTGGCCACAGGGAACGGACAGCCCCAGCATTTT
TRBV5-1	TRBJ2-1	.	TRBD2	CASSLVSSGYNEQFF	TGCGCCAGCAGCTTGGTATCTAGCGGTTACAATGAGCAGTTCTTC
TRBV29-1	TRBJ2-5	.	TRBD2	CSVVLAGGLETQYF	TGCAGCGTTGTACTAGCGGGAGGGCTGGAGACCCAGTACTTC
TRBV28	TRBJ1-3	.	.	CASRGFGNTIYF	TGTGCTAGCCGGGGATTCGGAAACACCATATATTTT
TRBV29-1	TRBJ1-2	.	.	CSVENTAQAGYTF	TGCAGCGTTGAAAATACTGCACAGGCGGGCTACACCTTC
TRBV11-2	TRBJ2-2	.	.	CASSLQSVRTGELFF	TGTGCCAGCAGCTTACAAAGCGTAAGGACCGGGGAGCTGTTTTTT
TRBV6-1	TRBJ2-1	.	.	CATWSHGSYNEQFF	TGTGCCACCTGGAGCCACGGCTCCTACAATGAGCAGTTCTTC
TRBV19	TRBJ1-3	.	.	CASTKPTGGNTIYF	TGTGCCAGTACCAAGCCTACGGGTGGAAACACCATATATTTT
TRBV25-1	TRBJ1-4	.	.	CASSELWGQGEKLFF	TGTGCCAGCAGTGAACTGTGGGGGCAAGGAGAAAAACTGTTTTTT
TRBV6-1	TRBJ2-5	once	TRBD2	CASRALAGRETQYF	TGTGCCAGCAGGGCGCTAGCGGGACGGGAGACCCAGTACTTC
TRBV19	TRBJ2-2	once	TRBD2	CAKRTSGSRYTGELFF	TGTGCCAAACGGACTAGCGGGAGTAGGTATACCGGGGAGCTGTTTTTT
TRBV5-1	TRBJ1-6	.	TRBD1	CASSLQGAYSPLHF	TGCGCCAGCAGCTTGCAGGGGGCGTACTCACCCCTCCACTTT
TRBV5-1	TRBJ2-6	.	.	CASSLDPGLSGANVLTF	TGCGCCAGCAGCTTGGATCCAGGACTCTCTGGGGCCAACGTCCTGACTTTC
TRBV7-9	TRBJ2-1	.	TRBD2	CASSLSLTSGSNEQFF	TGTGCCAGCAGCTTATCTTTGACTAGCGGTTCTAATGAGCAGTTCTTC
TRBV6-6	TRBJ2-4	.	.	CASSSRGGNIQYF	TGTGCCAGCAGTTCGCGGGGTGGAAACATTCAGTACTTC
TRBV5-1	TRBJ1-3	.	.	CASSQGVGNTIYF	TGCGCCAGCAGCCAAGGCGTGGGGAACACCATATATTTT
TRBV6-5	TRBJ1-6	.	TRBD1	CASRGTVKFDSPLHF	TGTGCCAGCAGGGGGACAGTTAAGTTTGATTCACCCCTCCACTTT
TRBV7-2	TRBJ2-2	.	TRBD2	CASSLMSGANTGELFF	TGTGCCAGCAGCTTGATGAGCGGGGCTAACACCGGGGAGCTGTTTTTT
TRBV5-1	TRBJ2-1	once	TRBD2	CASSSAGGGYNEQFF	TGCGCCAGCAGCTCAGCGGGAGGGGGGTACAATGAGCAGTTCTTC
TRBV6-5	TRBJ2-3	.	TRBD2	CASSRGLSTDTQYF	TGTGCCAGCAGTCGGGGACTAAGCACAGATACGCAGTATTTT
TRBV14	TRBJ2-1	.	.	CASSQELTGIEQFF	TGTGCCAGCAGCCAAGAACTCACCGGTATTGAGCAGTTCTTC
TRBV7-2	TRBJ1-6	.	.	CASSVRDFGSPLHF	TGTGCCAGCAGCGTCAGGGATTTCGGTTCACCCCTCCACTTT
TRBV6-5	TRBJ2-1	.	.	CASSYRGLVENEQFF	TGTGCCAGCAGTTACCGGGGCTTGGTTGAGAATGAGCAGTTCTTC